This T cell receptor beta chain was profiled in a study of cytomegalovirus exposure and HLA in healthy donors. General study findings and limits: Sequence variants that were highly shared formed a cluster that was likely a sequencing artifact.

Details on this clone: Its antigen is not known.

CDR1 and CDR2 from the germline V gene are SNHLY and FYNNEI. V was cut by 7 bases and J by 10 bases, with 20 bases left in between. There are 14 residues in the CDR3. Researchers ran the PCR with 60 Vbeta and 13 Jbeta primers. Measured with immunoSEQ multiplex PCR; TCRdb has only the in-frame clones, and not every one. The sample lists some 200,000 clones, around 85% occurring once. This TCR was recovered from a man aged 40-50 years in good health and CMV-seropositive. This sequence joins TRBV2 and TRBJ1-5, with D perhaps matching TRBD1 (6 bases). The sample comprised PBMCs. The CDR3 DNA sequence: TGTGCCAGCACTGACGGAGGGGGGGGCGGTCCCCAGCATTTT. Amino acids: CASTDGGGGGPQHF.